The present entry profiles one T cell receptor (beta chain) with its context. This CDR3 comprises 12 residues. With 3 bases removed from V and 10 bases from J, the gap between germline ends came to 15 bases. Germline V gene sequence: CDR1 SQVTM, CDR2 ANQGSEA. The sample originates from a study of blood T cell repertoires in COVID-19. In the authors' methods: Counts of nucleated cells, estimated from reference gene primer amplification, were obtained. The data were produced by immunoSEQ multiplex PCR, yet TCRdb's version contains in-frame clones alone and is incomplete. Clone size and the V and J calls come from that table; the DNA yielded D and trimming. The data contain about 410,000 clones, around nine tenths of them singletons.

The origin of this receptor is a woman aged 40 to 50 with COVID-19, enrolled during active disease. V gene TRBV29-1 combines with J gene TRBJ1-1; possibly TRBD1 for D (6 bases). The sequenced material came from peripheral blood. The CDR3 DNA reads TGCAGCGTTGAGGGGGCAGTCTCTACAGCTTTCTTT. It is translated as CSVEGAVSTAFF.